The rows below give T cell receptor beta chains drawn from one sample of a study of identical twins. TCRdb processed the 5' RACE reads anew with MiXCR; each CDR3 protein has one entry. The sample yields some 1,600,000 distinct CDR3 sequences, about 30% seen once. The specimen sequenced was cord blood. These receptors were collected from a newborn girl in good health. The CDR3 runs from the conserved cysteine through the conserved F or W. The D gene is left open where the match is weak. Expanded clones are given a class, and other clones once, few, many or no size at all.

TRBJ1-5 TRBV6-1 . few CASSEATAAAGQPQHF TGTGCCAGCAGTGAAGCGACCGCTGCGGCCGGTCAGCCCCAGCATTTT
TRBJ1-1 TRBV12-3/TRBV12-4 . . CASRGLRAEAFF TGTGCCAGCAGGGGGTTGAGGGCTGAAGCTTTCTTT
TRBJ2-4 TRBV29-1 . many CSVGGEIAKNIQYF TGCAGCGTTGGAGGGGAAATAGCCAAAAACATTCAGTACTTC
TRBJ1-5 TRBV4-2 . . CASSQDRVRQGGNQPQHF TGTGCCAGCAGCCAAGATCGCGTGAGGCAGGGTGGCAATCAGCCCCAGCATTTT
TRBJ2-7 TRBV7-9 . few CASSLTRDTLYEQYF TGTGCCAGCAGCTTAACCCGGGACACCCTCTACGAGCAGTACTTC
TRBJ2-5 TRBV3-1 TRBD1 few CASSQDWDRVTETQYF TGTGCCAGCAGCCAAGATTGGGACAGGGTGACGGAGACCCAGTACTTC
TRBJ2-7 TRBV12-3/TRBV12-4 . few CASSFSEPGHTSYEQYF TGTGCCAGCAGTTTCTCGGAACCGGGACACACTTCCTACGAGCAGTACTTC
TRBJ2-2 TRBV5-1 TRBD1 . CASSLDIQGAQGELFF TGCGCCAGCAGCTTGGACATACAGGGGGCGCAGGGGGAGCTGTTTTTT
TRBJ2-3 TRBV13 . few CASSPHLLTQYF TGTGCCAGCAGCCCCCACCTACTTACGCAGTATTTT
TRBJ2-5 TRBV3-1 TRBD2 . CASSPGLAGGQKTQYF TGTGCCAGCAGCCCTGGACTAGCGGGAGGGCAGAAGACCCAGTACTTC
TRBJ1-1 TRBV6-6 TRBD1 few CASSGPGQGATEAFF TGTGCCAGCAGCGGCCCTGGGCAGGGGGCAACTGAAGCTTTCTTT
TRBJ2-3 TRBV6-5 TRBD2 few CASSCLIAGGIADTQYF TGTGCCAGCAGTTGCCTAATAGCGGGGGGGATCGCAGATACGCAGTATTTT
TRBJ1-2 TRBV20-1 TRBD1 . CSARETGGGWYGYTF TGCAGTGCTAGAGAAACAGGGGGCGGTTGGTATGGCTACACCTTC
TRBJ2-1 TRBV27 TRBD2 few CASRGTSGRASYNEQFF TGTGCCAGCAGGGGGACTAGCGGGAGGGCCTCCTACAATGAGCAGTTCTTC
TRBJ2-3 TRBV4-2 TRBD2 few CASRHTSGGADTQYF TGTGCCAGCCGACACACAAGCGGGGGCGCAGATACGCAGTATTTT
TRBJ1-2 TRBV19 . . CASSMMSYGYTF TGTGCCAGTAGTATGATGAGCTATGGCTACACCTTC